This TCR beta chain appears in the sequencing data of a study of cytomegalovirus exposure and HLA in healthy donors. On the study more broadly: When 398 donors were genotyped, approximately 80% of them were found to fall in the Caucasian-associated ancestry cluster.

The germline CDR1 and CDR2 sequences are MNHEY and SVGAGI. V gave up 7 bases and J gave up 0 bases, with 10 bases separating them. This CDR3 is 13 amino acids long. In the PCR, 60 Vbeta and 13 Jbeta primers were used. Using immunoSEQ multiplex PCR, the repertoire was profiled, and TCRdb retains in-frame clones only, with some absent. The table has roughly 120,000 clones, about 81% seen once. This sequence was found in a woman aged 30 to 39 in good health and CMV-seronegative. Sequencing was carried out using PBMCs. The chain links TRBV6-5 to TRBJ2-7; tentatively, D is TRBD1 (6 bases). CDR3 amino acids: CASKRQASYEQYF. CDR3 nucleotide sequence: TGTGCCAGCAAGAGACAGGCCTCCTACGAGCAGTACTTC.